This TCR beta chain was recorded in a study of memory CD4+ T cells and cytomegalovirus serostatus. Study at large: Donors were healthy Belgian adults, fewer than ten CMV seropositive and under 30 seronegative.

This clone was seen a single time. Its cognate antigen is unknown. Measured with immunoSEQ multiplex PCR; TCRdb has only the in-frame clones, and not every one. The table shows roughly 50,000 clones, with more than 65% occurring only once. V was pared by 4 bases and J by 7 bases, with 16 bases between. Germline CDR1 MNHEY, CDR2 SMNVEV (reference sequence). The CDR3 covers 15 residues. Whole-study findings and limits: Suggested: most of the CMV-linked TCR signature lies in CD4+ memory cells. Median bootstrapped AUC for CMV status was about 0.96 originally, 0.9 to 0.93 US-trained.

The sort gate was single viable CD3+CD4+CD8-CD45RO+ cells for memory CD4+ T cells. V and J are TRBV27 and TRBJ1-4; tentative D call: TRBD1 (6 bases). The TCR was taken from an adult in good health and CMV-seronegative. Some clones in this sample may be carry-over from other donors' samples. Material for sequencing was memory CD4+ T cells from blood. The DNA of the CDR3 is TGTGCCAGCAGTTCGTCAGGGACACCCAGTGAAAAACTGTTTTTT. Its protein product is CASSSSGTPSEKLFF.